Presented here are 15 T cell receptor beta chains from one specimen sequenced in a study of cytomegalovirus exposure and HLA in healthy donors. It was with 60 Vbeta and 13 Jbeta primers that the PCR ran. The protocol was immunoSEQ multiplex PCR, while the TCRdb copy is restricted to in-frame clones and leaves out a portion. The sample shows approximately 170,000 clones, approximately 71% of them seen only once. The specimen sequenced was PBMCs. These receptors were taken from a woman aged 18-29 years in good health and CMV-seropositive.

The chain uses TRBV30 and TRBJ1-6; D call uncertain. In germline, CDR1 is GTSNPN, CDR2 SVGIG (reference sequence). The CDR3 consists of 13 residues. V shed 5 bases and J shed 7 bases, with 12 bases lying between them. The CDR3 DNA is TGTGCCTGGCGGGGAGCGGCAAATTCACCCCTCCACTTT. Amino acid sequence: CAWRGAANSPLHF.

This chain joins TRBV30 and TRBJ2-7; D possibly corresponds to TRBD1 (5 bases). In germline, CDR1 is GTSNPN, CDR2 SVGIG (reference sequence). Trimming took off 2 bases at V and 5 bases at J, with 10 bases between the two ends. The CDR3 runs 12 residues. The CDR3 DNA is TGTGCCTGGAGTTGGGGCCGTGACGAGCAGTACTTC. This codes for CAWSWGRDEQYF.

In its sample, this clone was seen a few times. This chain connects TRBV11-2 to TRBJ1-3; a weak D match, TRBD1 (5 bases). The V gene lost 3 bases and the J gene lost 2 bases, with 14 bases spanning the gap. The CDR3 spans 16 residues. Looked up from germline, CDR1 is SGHAT and CDR2 is FQNNGV. The CDR3 coding sequence is TGTGCCAGCAGCTTGAGTCGCAGGGTAGCTGGAAACACCATATATTTT. It is translated as CASSLSRRVAGNTIYF.

The V gene is TRBV5-1, the J gene TRBJ1-3; D unclear. Germline V gene lookup returns CDR1 SGHRS and CDR2 YFSETQ. V was pared by 1 base and J by 0 bases, with 8 bases between. The CDR3 extends over 15 amino acids. CDR3 in amino acids: CASSLSPGSGNTIYF. The CDR3 DNA sequence: TGCGCCAGCAGCTTGTCCCCGGGCTCTGGAAACACCATATATTTT.

Details on this clone: Compared with germline, one end of the junction differs, possibly owing to a read error. This rearrangement joins TRBV7-7 to TRBJ2-5, with TRBD2 matching over 7 bases. Germline CDR1 reads SSHAT; CDR2 reads FNYEAQ (reference sequence). This CDR3 spans 13 amino acids. The CDR3 DNA reads TGTGCTAGCAGCTTAGGGAGGGGAGAGACCCAGTACTTC. This gives the protein CASSLGRGETQYF.

CDR3 in DNA: TGTGCCAGCAGTCCCGACAGGGTCAATCAGCCCCAGCATTTT. This codes for CASSPDRVNQPQHF. This chain joins TRBV6-6 and TRBJ1-5; 7 nucleotides match TRBD1. With 5 bases clipped from V and 3 bases from J, the junction kept 4 bases outside the gene matches. This CDR3 spans 14 amino acids. Germline lookup yields CDR1 MNHNY and CDR2 SVGAGI (reference sequence).

The V and J genes are TRBV7-6 and TRBJ1-6; D is ambiguous. Trimming took 4 bases from V and 4 from J, leaving 5 bases between them. This CDR3 has 13 amino acids. The germline V gene encodes CDR1 SGHVS and CDR2 FNYEAQ. The CDR3 sequence is CASSSSYNSPLHF. CDR3 in DNA: TGTGCCAGCAGCTCCTCTTATAATTCACCCCTCCACTTT.

This clone has just a few counts. The chain links TRBV6-6 to TRBJ1-2; 10 positions agree with TRBD1. J lost 7 bases, V lost 5 bases, and 7 bases had no gene match. The V gene's germline CDR1 is MNHNY and CDR2 SVGAGI (reference sequence). The CDR3 spans 14 residues. CDR3 amino acids: CASSPGTGEFGYTF. The CDR3 nucleotides read TGTGCCAGCAGTCCAGGGACAGGGGAATTTGGCTACACCTTC.

This chain joins TRBV4-2 and TRBJ1-1, with a weak D call TRBD1 (5 bases). CDR3 length: 16 amino acids. Germline CDR1 and CDR2: LGHNA and YNFKEQ. V was clipped by 0 bases and J by 3 bases, with 14 bases between them. CDR3 in DNA: TGTGCCAGCAGCCAAGATCAGGCCAGGGCAGACACTGAAGCTTTCTTT. It encodes CASSQDQARADTEAFF.

The V call is TRBV6-1, the J call TRBJ2-1, with 9 positions matching TRBD2. Germline lookup yields CDR1 MNHNS and CDR2 SASEGT. Germline trimming cut 2 bases from V and 8 bases from J; bases unmatched to any gene: 7. The CDR3 totals 15 residues. In DNA form, the CDR3 reads TGTGCCAGCAGTGAATTCGGCGGGGGGGCCGATGAGCAGTTCTTC. Its protein is CASSEFGGGADEQFF.

This clone was detected a few times. The chain links TRBV4-2 to TRBJ2-7; 7 positions match TRBD2. With 0 bases clipped from V and 6 bases from J, the junction kept 11 bases outside the gene matches. This CDR3 has 16 amino acids. Germline lookup yields CDR1 LGHNA and CDR2 YNFKEQ. CDR3 coding DNA: TGTGCCAGCAGCCAAGACCTGGGTTCGGGGAGGGCCGAGCAGTACTTC. Amino acid sequence: CASSQDLGSGRAEQYF.

The gene calls are TRBV27 and TRBJ1-1; no firm D call. CDR3 length equals 15 residues. The ends were cut back, 3 bases at V and 0 bases at J, with 11 bases in the middle. CDR1 and CDR2 (germline): MNHEY, SMNVEV (reference sequence). CDR3 bases: TGTGCCAGCAGTTTGTCGCACAGATTGAACACTGAAGCTTTCTTT. Translating it yields CASSLSHRLNTEAFF.

The rearrangement uses TRBV21-1 and TRBJ2-2; the DNA was not used to check the table's D call, TRBD2. TRBV21-1 is recorded as a pseudogene. This CDR3 comprises 18 residues. CDR3 nucleotide sequence: TGTGCCAGCAGCACAATCCCGGGGGGAGACGCGAACACCGGGGAGCTGTTTTTT. This gives the protein CASSTIPGGDANTGELFF.

The genes are TRBV13 and TRBJ2-2; D gene ambiguous. Trimming pared 5 bases from V and 1 base from J, leaving 2 bases between. The CDR3 covers 12 residues. CDR1 and CDR2 (germline): PRHDT, FYEKMQ (reference sequence). The DNA for the CDR3 is TGTGCCAGCAGCCGGAACACCGGGGAGCTGTTTTTT. Translation: CASSRNTGELFF.

This sequence joins TRBV10-3 and TRBJ1-1, with 11 bases identical to TRBD1. The CDR3 has 11 residues. J gave up 8 bases and V 10 bases, and 3 bases lay outside the gene matches. Germline V lookup: CDR1 ENHRY, CDR2 SYGVKD. The CDR3: CATRDRGEAFF. In DNA, the CDR3 is TGTGCCACCCGGGACAGGGGGGAAGCTTTCTTT.